This TCR beta chain was profiled in a study of cytomegalovirus exposure and HLA in healthy donors. Background on the study: Out of 398 genotyped donors, 81% belonged to the Caucasian-associated ancestry cluster. The study, taken as a whole, reports: TCR beta sequences reportedly predicted most subjects' HLA-A and HLA-B alleles accurately. The study had only CMV serostatus as immune exposure information.

This CDR3 has 13 residues. V lost 4 bases and J 1 base, leaving 8 bases between the germline ends. Germline CDR1 SGHDN, CDR2 FVKESK. Note on this clone: Its antigen is undetermined.

The PCR used 60 Vbeta and 13 Jbeta primers. Clones were read by immunoSEQ multiplex PCR, and TCRdb kept only the in-frame ones, dropping some. Of 170,000 or so clones in the sample, about 82% were seen once. The clonotype comes from a woman aged 45-65 years in good health and CMV-seropositive. Sequencing input: PBMCs. J is TRBJ2-7 and V is TRBV14; tentatively, D is TRBD1 (5 bases). CDR3 region: CASSRRDSYEQYF. In DNA form, the CDR3 reads TGTGCCAGCAGCCGCAGGGATTCCTACGAGCAGTACTTC.